Listed below are T cell receptor beta chains from one sample, sequenced in a study of blood T cell repertoires in COVID-19. Some clones are missing from TCRdb's copy, which holds only in-frame ones; the method was immunoSEQ multiplex PCR. The sample records fewer than 500,000 clones, approximately 90% being singletons. Sample: peripheral blood. The receptors were sampled from a woman in her twenties or thirties with active or convalescent COVID-19. Both conserved end residues are part of each CDR3. The order of the fields is clone size, V gene, J gene, D gene, CDR3 protein, CDR3 DNA. D genes are given only for firm matches. The size of a clone is reported for some rows only, either as once, few or many, or as a class for expanded clones.

once	TRBV29-1	TRBJ1-4	NA	CSVWSEKLFF	TGCAGCGTCTGGAGTGAAAAACTGTTTTTT
NA	TRBV3-1/TRBV3-2	TRBJ2-5	TRBD2	CASSQVGGSPKETQYF	TGTGCCAGCAGCCAAGTCGGCGGGAGCCCGAAAGAGACCCAGTACTTC
NA	TRBV10-1	TRBJ1-2	NA	CASSESSGGYGYTF	TGCGCCAGCAGTGAGTCGAGCGGGGGGTATGGCTACACCTTC
NA	TRBV2	TRBJ1-5	NA	CASCVEGNQPQHF	TGTGCCAGCTGTGTGGAGGGCAATCAGCCCCAGCATTTT
NA	TRBV9	TRBJ1-1	NA	CASSPGPELNTEAFF	TGTGCCAGCAGCCCTGGGCCGGAATTGAACACTGAAGCTTTCTTT
NA	TRBV25-1	TRBJ1-4	TRBD1	CASSPLDRGGEKLFF	TGTGCCAGCAGTCCACTAGACAGGGGAGGTGAAAAACTGTTTTTT
few	TRBV4-1	TRBJ1-2	TRBD1	CASSQDTTGAVRGNYGYTF	TGCGCCAGCAGCCAAGATACCACAGGGGCGGTAAGAGGGAACTATGGCTACACCTTC
NA	TRBV7-8	TRBJ1-1	NA	CASSMVTGNTEAFF	TGTGCCAGCAGCATGGTGACAGGAAACACTGAAGCTTTCTTT
NA	TRBV5-1	TRBJ1-2	NA	CASSLYPGDGYTF	TGCGCCAGCAGCTTGTATCCAGGGGATGGCTACACCTTC
NA	TRBV18	TRBJ2-5	NA	CASSLNSGGETQYF	TGTGCCAGCTCACTGAATAGCGGAGGGGAGACCCAGTACTTC
NA	TRBV6-1	TRBJ1-4	NA	CASSDWGGELEKLFF	TGTGCCAGCAGTGATTGGGGGGGCGAGTTGGAAAAACTGTTTTTT
NA	TRBV14	TRBJ1-4	NA	CASSQARRTETNEKLFF	TGTGCCAGCAGCCAAGCCCGCCGGACAGAGACTAATGAAAAACTGTTTTTT
NA	TRBV2	TRBJ2-3	NA	CASSLVSTGTDTQYF	TGTGCCAGCAGTCTCGTTTCGACAGGAACAGATACGCAGTATTTT
NA	TRBV3-1/TRBV3-2	TRBJ1-3	TRBD1	CASRTTGGSGNTIYF	TGTGCCAGCAGGACGACAGGGGGCTCTGGAAACACCATATATTTT
NA	TRBV5-4	TRBJ1-2	TRBD1	CASSADRGYGYTF	TGTGCCAGCAGCGCGGACAGGGGTTATGGCTACACCTTC
NA	TRBV27	TRBJ2-7	TRBD1	CASSLLLGQGTYEQYF	TGTGCCAGCAGTTTACTTTTGGGACAGGGAACCTACGAGCAGTACTTC
few	TRBV13	TRBJ2-1	TRBD2	CASSLVGLAGARTRGGGSYNEQFF	TGTGCCAGCAGCTTAGTGGGACTAGCGGGAGCCCGGACAAGGGGTGGCGGCTCCTACAATGAGCAGTTCTTC
once	TRBV2	TRBJ2-1	NA	CASSVRDSLVF	TGTGCCAGCAGTGTCCGGGACTCGCTGGTCTTC
NA	TRBV7-2	TRBJ1-4	TRBD1	CASSPQGQPAEKLFF	TGTGCCAGCAGCCCTCAGGGACAGCCAGCTGAAAAACTGTTTTTT
NA	TRBV30	TRBJ1-1	NA	CAWSGASTEAFF	TGTGCCTGGTCAGGGGCCTCCACTGAAGCTTTCTTT
NA	TRBV27	TRBJ1-2	NA	CASSPSAGGSIYGYTF	TGTGCCAGCAGCCCCTCGGCGGGGGGCTCCATCTATGGCTACACCTTC
NA	TRBV7-9	TRBJ2-1	NA	CASSSRQGVEQFF	TGTGCCAGCAGCTCTAGACAAGGGGTTGAGCAGTTCTTC
NA	TRBV10-1	TRBJ1-2	NA	CASSESRPGGYTF	TGCGCCAGCAGTGAGTCGAGACCGGGTGGCTACACCTTC
NA	TRBV7-8	TRBJ1-1	NA	CASSLAPGVNTEAFF	TGTGCCAGCAGCTTAGCCCCAGGGGTGAACACTGAAGCTTTCTTT
NA	TRBV20-1	TRBJ2-6	NA	CSASGRLYSGANVLTF	TGCAGTGCTAGTGGCAGGTTATACTCTGGGGCCAACGTCCTGACTTTC
NA	TRBV18	TRBJ2-3	TRBD2	CASSPPITDPGGDTQYF	TGTGCCAGCTCACCACCGATTACGGATCCGGGGGGAGATACGCAGTATTTT
NA	TRBV15	TRBJ2-1	TRBD2	CATSAQREPSYNEQFF	TGTGCCACCAGCGCCCAGCGGGAGCCCTCCTACAATGAGCAGTTCTTC
NA	TRBV2	TRBJ2-1	TRBD2	CASSEGGRDAYNEQFF	TGTGCCAGCAGTGAAGGAGGGAGGGATGCCTACAATGAGCAGTTCTTC
NA	TRBV4-2	TRBJ1-2	NA	CASSQDTAGRSGYTF	TGTGCCAGCAGCCAAGATACCGCAGGGCGGTCGGGCTACACCTTC
NA	TRBV30	TRBJ2-5	TRBD2	CAWSAWGLAGAFQETQYF	TGTGCCTGGAGTGCCTGGGGACTAGCGGGAGCCTTTCAAGAGACCCAGTACTTC
NA	TRBV18	TRBJ2-4	NA	CASSNRLPPDIQYF	TGTGCCAGCTCAAATCGACTTCCCCCGGACATTCAGTACTTC
once	TRBV10-3	TRBJ2-3	TRBD2	CAISESLPSGLTDTQYF	TGTGCCATCAGTGAGTCACTCCCTAGCGGGCTCACAGATACGCAGTATTTT
NA	TRBV29-1	TRBJ1-2	NA	CSVPRGEGYTF	TGCAGCGTTCCCAGGGGCGAGGGCTACACCTTC
NA	TRBV19	TRBJ1-2	TRBD1	CASTSRTGLSYGYTF	TGTGCCAGTACCTCCCGGACAGGGTTGAGCTATGGCTACACCTTC
NA	TRBV6-6	TRBJ1-2	TRBD1	CASSPQGIDRGPLRYTF	TGTGCCAGCAGTCCCCAGGGGATCGACAGGGGGCCCCTTCGCTACACCTTC
NA	TRBV30	TRBJ2-7	TRBD1	CAWGQGPYEQYF	TGTGCCTGGGGACAGGGCCCCTACGAGCAGTACTTC
NA	TRBV5-1	TRBJ1-1	NA	CASSSVRFQGIKDTEAFF	TGCGCCAGCAGCTCGGTCCGGTTTCAGGGGATCAAGGACACTGAAGCTTTCTTT
NA	TRBV29-1	TRBJ2-1	NA	CSVDRGPGDEQFF	TGCAGCGTTGATAGGGGTCCGGGCGATGAGCAGTTCTTC
NA	TRBV3-1/TRBV3-2	TRBJ1-1	TRBD1	CASSQGGQANTEAFF	TGTGCCAGCAGCCAAGGGGGACAGGCGAACACTGAAGCTTTCTTT
NA	TRBV29-1	TRBJ1-5	TRBD1	CSVSTGKGNQPQHF	TGCAGCGTTTCGACAGGGAAGGGCAATCAGCCCCAGCATTTT
NA	TRBV25-1	TRBJ1-6	TRBD1	CASRLTGENSPLHF	TGTGCCAGCAGACTAACAGGGGAAAATTCACCCCTCCACTTT
NA	TRBV5-1	TRBJ2-5	TRBD1	CASSRDRSQETQYF	TGCGCCAGCAGTAGGGACAGGTCGCAAGAGACCCAGTACTTC